This is a list of T cell receptor beta chains from one sample in a study of vaccination effects on CD4 cells after COVID-19. Repertoires were generated with immunoSEQ multiplex PCR, while TCRdb's copy carries only in-frame clones and drops some. Here the sample spans under 75,000 clones, under 90% being singletons. No antigen has been identified for these receptors. The sequencing used CD4+ T cells from PBMCs cultured with SARS-CoV-2 spike peptides, collected before COVID-19 vaccination. The source is a human donor who received a COVID-19 vaccine. Each CDR3 is given with its conserved first and last residue. The D gene is left open where the match is weak. For some rows the clone size is stated as once, few or many, or as a class when expanded; others skip it.

TRBV5-1,NA,NA,TRBJ1-3,CASSLGGSGNTIYF,TGCGCCAGCAGCCTAGGGGGGTCTGGAAACACCATATATTTT
TRBV4-3,NA,NA,TRBJ1-4,CASSQDRDLLGKLFF,TGCGCCAGCAGCCAAGATCGCGACCTCTTGGGAAAACTGTTTTTT
TRBV4-1,NA,NA,TRBJ2-1,CASSPRGWGNEQFF,TGCGCCAGCAGCCCCAGGGGTTGGGGCAATGAGCAGTTCTTC
TRBV20-1,NA,NA,TRBJ1-1,CSLVENTEAFF,TGCAGCCTAGTGGAGAACACTGAAGCTTTCTTT
TRBV15,NA,NA,TRBJ1-2,CATSRDNIGYTF,TGTGCCACCAGCAGGGACAATATCGGCTACACCTTC
TRBV7-2,NA,NA,TRBJ2-6,CASSPLGSGANVLTF,TGTGCCAGCAGCCCCCTTGGGTCTGGGGCCAACGTCCTGACTTTC
TRBV28,NA,NA,TRBJ2-6,CASSLLGSGANVLTF,TGTGCCAGCAGCTTACTAGGCTCTGGGGCCAACGTCCTGACTTTC
TRBV19,NA,TRBD1,TRBJ1-2,CASAQGASYGYTF,TGTGCCAGTGCACAGGGGGCCAGCTATGGCTACACCTTC
TRBV5-1,NA,NA,TRBJ2-2,CASSRGDTGELFF,TGCGCCAGCTCTAGGGGGGACACCGGGGAGCTGTTTTTT
TRBV7-3,NA,NA,TRBJ1-1,CASSLTGDTEAFF,TGTGCCAGCAGCTTAACGGGGGACACTGAAGCTTTCTTT
TRBV30,NA,NA,TRBJ1-2,CAWSVPITNYGYTF,TGTGCCTGGAGTGTACCTATAACTAACTATGGCTACACCTTC
TRBV2,few,NA,TRBJ1-5,CASRTSGAIQPQHF,TGTGCCAGCAGGACCTCAGGGGCAATTCAGCCCCAGCATTTT
TRBV5-6,NA,NA,TRBJ1-1,CASSLERGRAEAFF,TGTGCCAGCAGCTTGGAGAGAGGGAGGGCTGAAGCTTTCTTT
TRBV12-3/TRBV12-4,once,TRBD1,TRBJ1-1,CASSPRSRDRAFF,TGTGCCAGCAGTCCCCGAAGCCGGGACAGGGCTTTCTTT
TRBV28,NA,NA,TRBJ2-3,CASRAPGDTQYF,TGTGCCAGCAGGGCGCCGGGGGATACGCAGTATTTT
TRBV7-3,NA,NA,TRBJ1-4,CASSPTGPGEKLFF,TGTGCCAGCAGCCCCACAGGACCCGGTGAAAAACTGTTTTTT
TRBV6-2/TRBV6-3,few,TRBD2,TRBJ2-3,CASSWYAGLATDTQYF,TGTGCCAGCAGCTGGTATGCGGGACTAGCGACAGATACGCAGTATTTT
TRBV2,NA,TRBD1,TRBJ1-2,CASSDRGQGLNYGYTF,TGTGCCAGCAGTGATAGAGGACAGGGACTTAACTATGGCTACACCTTC
TRBV19,NA,TRBD1,TRBJ2-5,CASSITGGTETQYF,TGTGCCAGTAGTATCACAGGGGGCACGGAGACCCAGTACTTC